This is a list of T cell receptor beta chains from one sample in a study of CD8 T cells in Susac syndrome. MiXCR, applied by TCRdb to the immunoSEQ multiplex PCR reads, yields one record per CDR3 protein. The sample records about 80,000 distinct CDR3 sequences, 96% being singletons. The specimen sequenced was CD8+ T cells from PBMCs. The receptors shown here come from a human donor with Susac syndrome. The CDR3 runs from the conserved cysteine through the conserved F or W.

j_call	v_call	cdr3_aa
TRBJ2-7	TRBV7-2	CASSHDTAYEQYF
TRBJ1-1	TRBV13	CASSWGQANTEAFF
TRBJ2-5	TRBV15	CATSSTLAGAGQETQYF
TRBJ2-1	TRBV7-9	CASSPIDGAYNEQFF
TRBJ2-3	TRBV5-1	CASTSATDTQYF
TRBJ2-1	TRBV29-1	CSVARGRDGEQFF
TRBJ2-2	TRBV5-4	CASSLVVLAGNTGELFF
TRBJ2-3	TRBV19	CASTYSGRSTDTQYF
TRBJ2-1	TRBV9	CASSVVGDGNEQFF
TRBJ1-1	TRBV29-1	CSAKEGDGTPEAFF